The 25 T cell receptor beta chains presented below share a single source sample, sequenced in a study of blood T cells in healthy people across ages. For the second PCR, which ran for 7 to 11 cycles, a sample-barcoded 5' primer and a J-beta primer mix were used. TCRdb ran MiXCR on the 5' RACE reads and lists one entry per CDR3 protein. The data contain 1.5 million to 2 million distinct CDR3 sequences, approximately 28% of them seen just once; the ten biggest clones take up around 7.7%. The material sequenced was blood. The receptors come from a woman in her twenties or thirties in good health.

Concerning this clonotype: One base away lies a much larger clone, so this may be a sequencing read error. The chain employs TRBV21-1 and TRBJ2-5. TRBV21-1 counts as a pseudogene. This CDR3 region has 13 residues. The CDR3 DNA sequence: TGTGCCAGCAGCTATTACGACCAAGAGACCCGGTACTTC. Protein sequence: CASSYYDQETRYF.

The rearrangement links TRBV5-6 to TRBJ2-4, with 8 positions matching TRBD1. Germline CDR1 SGHDT, CDR2 YYEEEE. Unmatched junction bases numbered 7, after V lost 0 bases and J lost 5 bases. CDR3 size: 16 residues. CDR3 in amino acids: CASSLGPGGAQNIQYF. CDR3 sequence (DNA): TGTGCCAGCAGCTTGGGTCCAGGGGGCGCCCAAAACATTCAGTACTTC.

This clonotype was recorded many times. The chain joins TRBV4-1 to TRBJ2-1, with TRBD2 as a possible D gene (6 bases). The CDR3 has 14 residues. Germline V gene lookup returns CDR1 MGHRA and CDR2 YSYEKL. V was trimmed by 3 bases and J by 6 bases, leaving 12 bases between them. The CDR3 region is CASSQERGGNEQFF. For the CDR3, the DNA is TGCGCCAGCAGCCAGGAGAGGGGAGGCAATGAGCAGTTCTTC.

This chain links TRBV20-1 with TRBJ1-3, with D unclear. This CDR3 has 13 residues. Germline-derived CDR1 and CDR2 are DFQATT and SNEGSKA (reference sequence). Trimming removed 7 bases at V and 0 bases at J, with 10 bases between. The CDR3 nucleotides are TGCAGTGAAAAGCTGACCTCTGGAAACACCATATATTTT. Its protein is CSEKLTSGNTIYF.

This clonotype was detected only a few times. This chain connects TRBV9 to TRBJ1-5; D remains ambiguous. CDR3 length: 12 amino acids. With 4 bases removed from V and 6 bases from J, the gap between germline ends came to 8 bases. Germline loops: CDR1 SGDLS, CDR2 YYNGEE. The CDR3 sequence: CASSSFSQPQHF. The CDR3 DNA follows: TGTGCCAGCAGCAGCTTTTCTCAGCCCCAGCATTTT.

This clonotype has a handful of counts. This chain connects TRBV9 to TRBJ2-4; tentatively, D is TRBD1 (11 bases). Looked up from germline, CDR1 is SGDLS and CDR2 is YYNGEE. Trimming shortened V by 1 base and J by 4 bases, and 30 bases separated the two germline ends. The length of the CDR3 is 21 residues. CDR3 protein: CASSVLDRGPGLASPKNIQYF. The CDR3 DNA sequence: TGTGCCAGCAGCGTATTGGACAGGGGGCCGGGACTAGCGTCGCCAAAAAACATTCAGTACTTC.

This clonotype has ten or more counts. The rearrangement joins TRBV12-3 or TRBV12-4 to TRBJ2-7, with D uncertain. The CDR3 consists of 16 residues. Trimming took 1 base from V and 5 from J, leaving 18 bases between them. CDR3: CASSLGPLRIQNEQYF. In DNA form, the CDR3 reads TGTGCCAGCAGTTTAGGACCCCTGCGGATCCAGAACGAGCAGTACTTC.

The chain recombines TRBV20-1 with TRBJ2-7, with 8 positions matching TRBD1. CDR1 is DFQATT and CDR2 is SNEGSKA in the germline V gene (reference sequence). This CDR3 contains 15 residues. Losses at the gene ends were 7 bases for V and 0 bases for J; bases not matched to a gene: 11. Here the CDR3 reads CSVRNRDRSSYEQYF. The CDR3 DNA sequence: TGCAGTGTTAGGAACCGGGACAGGAGCTCCTACGAGCAGTACTTC.

Regarding this clonotype: At one end, the junction sequence differs from germline, possibly due to a read error. The chain combines TRBV3-1 with TRBJ1-6; D is unresolved. The CDR3 covers 14 residues. Germline CDR1 and CDR2: LGHDT and YNNKEL (reference sequence). As DNA, the CDR3 is TGTGCCAGCAGTCAAGAAGTGGCAAATTCACCCCTCCACTTT. It encodes CASSQEVANSPLHF.

The V and J genes are TRBV5-1 and TRBJ1-6; TRBD1 agrees at 8 bases. The junction had 8 bases not matched to a gene; V was cut back by 0 bases and J by 9 bases. The CDR3 is made up of 16 amino acids. Germline CDR1 is SGHRS and CDR2 is YFSETQ. The CDR3 DNA is TGCGCCAGCAGCTTGGCAGGGGGCGCTTGGGGTTCACCCCTCCACTTT. Its protein product is CASSLAGGAWGSPLHF.

A remark on this clonotype: The germline gene is not matched at one end of the junction; a read error may be the cause. The V gene is TRBV20-1, the J gene TRBJ2-7; 10 bases agree with TRBD1. CDR1 and CDR2 (germline): DFQATT, SNEGSKA (reference sequence). The CDR3 runs 14 residues. This CDR3 reads CCARGTGDSYEQYF. The CDR3 bases are TGCTGTGCTAGGGGGACAGGGGATTCCTACGAGCAGTACTTC.

This chain connects TRBV27 to TRBJ2-2, with D hard to call. This CDR3 has 15 amino acids. CDR1 is MNHEY, CDR2 SMNVEV, per germline (reference sequence). V was trimmed by 4 bases and J by 4 bases, leaving 13 bases between them. CDR3 nucleotides: TGTGCCAGCAGTTACGGGCCGGCCCCCACCGGGGAGCTGTTTTTT. Translation: CASSYGPAPTGELFF.

The chain carries TRBV5-1 and TRBJ1-1, with D tentatively TRBD1 (6 bases). CDR1 SGHRS and CDR2 YFSETQ come from the germline V gene. This CDR3 region has 14 residues. Trimming removed 7 bases from V and 0 bases from J, with 13 bases in between. The CDR3 loop is CASYEGTLNTEAFF. CDR3 coding DNA: TGCGCCAGCTACGAAGGGACACTGAACACTGAAGCTTTCTTT.

This sequence joins TRBV11-2 and TRBJ1-4, with D uncertain. This CDR3 is 16 amino acids long. With 4 bases removed from V and 0 bases from J, the gap between germline ends came to 12 bases. The V gene's germline CDR1 is SGHAT and CDR2 FQNNGV. The DNA of the CDR3 is TGTGCCAGCAGCTCCGGGATGAGGGCAACTAATGAAAAACTGTTTTTT. This codes for CASSSGMRATNEKLFF.

The table lists this clonotype with many counts. V gene TRBV2 combines with J gene TRBJ2-7; 8 bases fit TRBD2. Germline V lookup: CDR1 SNHLY, CDR2 FYNNEI. This CDR3 has 14 amino acids. V shed 7 bases and J 2 bases; nucleotides not matched to a gene: 7. In nucleotides, the CDR3 is TGTGCCAGCATCACGGGGGGGCCCCCCTACGAGCAGTACTTC. This sequence encodes CASITGGPPYEQYF.

The rearrangement joins TRBV11-2 to TRBJ2-3, with 11 bases fitting TRBD2. The CDR3 is made up of 17 amino acids. Germline V gene sequence: CDR1 SGHAT, CDR2 FQNNGV. Unmatched junction bases numbered 11, after V lost 5 bases and J lost 4 bases. The CDR3 DNA reads as TGTGCCAGCAGCCTGGTAGCGGGGGGGATCAGTTCAGATACGCAGTATTTT. Translation gives CASSLVAGGISSDTQYF.

This clonotype was picked up many times. The junction and the germline gene differ at one end; a read error may be behind it. The V gene is TRBV12-3 or TRBV12-4, the J gene TRBJ2-1, with D possibly being TRBD1 or TRBD2 (5 bases each). The CDR3 is 14 amino acids. The CDR3 sequence is CASRQRGAPDDQFF. In nucleotides, the CDR3 is TGTGCCAGCAGACAAAGAGGGGCTCCGGATGACCAGTTCTTC.

This clonotype appeared a few times. The chain uses TRBV2 and TRBJ2-1; 12 positions match TRBD2. This CDR3 region has 15 residues. CDR1 is SNHLY and CDR2 is FYNNEI in the germline V gene. V was clipped by 7 bases and J by 7 bases; unmatched bases: 8. CDR3 nucleotide sequence: TGTGCCAGCAAGGAGCTTCTAGCGGGAGGGAATGAGCAGTTCTTC. This sequence encodes CASKELLAGGNEQFF.

In nucleotides, the CDR3 is TGCAGTGCTCCCTCAGGGACATCGAACACTGAAGCTTTCTTT. The encoded protein is CSAPSGTSNTEAFF. The gene calls are TRBV20-1 and TRBJ1-1; tentative D call: TRBD1 (6 bases). The germline gives CDR1 DFQATT, CDR2 SNEGSKA (reference sequence). This CDR3 has 14 residues. V lost 5 bases and J lost 1, with 14 bases in between.

With respect to this clonotype: One end of the junction varies from germline; a read error may be responsible. This rearrangement joins TRBV12-3 or TRBV12-4 to TRBJ2-3; no firm D call. This CDR3 is built from 15 residues. CDR3 nucleotides: TGTGCCTGCAGTTTAGTTTTCCCGGTCGACGTTACGCAGTATTTT. This translates into CACSLVFPVDVTQYF.

The V gene is TRBV20-1, the J gene TRBJ2-3; D remains unclear. With 7 bases removed from V and 0 bases from J, the gap between germline ends came to 8 bases. There are 12 residues in the CDR3. The germline CDR1 and CDR2 sequences are DFQATT and SNEGSKA (reference sequence). The CDR3 is CSVRASTDTQYF. The CDR3 DNA sequence: TGCAGTGTACGGGCTAGCACAGATACGCAGTATTTT.

This clonotype was recorded at least ten times. CDR3 in DNA: TGCGCCAGCAGCCATCCACAGGGGGTCGACGAGCAGTACTTC. This translates into CASSHPQGVDEQYF. The chain combines TRBV5-1 with TRBJ2-7; 8 bases fit TRBD1. V dropped 4 bases and J dropped 5; count of bases not matched to a gene: 8. The CDR3 runs 14 residues. CDR1 SGHRS and CDR2 YFSETQ come from the germline V gene.

The table lists this clonotype with a few counts. The J gene is TRBJ1-2, the V gene TRBV27; possible D gene TRBD1, 5 bases. V was cut by 0 bases and J by 8 bases, with 16 bases left in between. From germline, CDR1 is MNHEY and CDR2 SMNVEV (reference sequence). This CDR3 has 15 amino acids. CDR3 loop: CASSLSLGGKGGYTF. The DNA of the CDR3 is TGTGCCAGCAGTTTATCCCTCGGAGGGAAGGGGGGCTACACCTTC.

This chain joins TRBV9 and TRBJ2-7; tentative D call: TRBD2 (6 bases). Germline values: CDR1 SGDLS, CDR2 YYNGEE. Trimming cost V 4 bases and J 5 bases, with 16 bases left between them. CDR3 length: 14 amino acids. The CDR3, as DNA: TGTGCCAGCAGCTGGAGAGGGCGGGAAGACGAGCAGTACTTC. Translation gives CASSWRGREDEQYF.

This clonotype has only a few counts. The chain carries TRBV12-3 or TRBV12-4 and TRBJ1-5; TRBD1 matches at 9 bases. The CDR3 contains 15 residues. The V gene end was trimmed by 5 bases and the J gene end by 5 bases; junction bases not matched to a gene: 7. In nucleotides, the CDR3 is TGTGCCAGCAGTGGGACAGGGAGTTCTGATCAGCCCCAGCATTTT. This codes for CASSGTGSSDQPQHF.